A selection of T cell receptor beta chains follows, all from one sample in a study of beta chain features in type 1 diabetes. TCRdb's copy holds only in-frame clones and misses some; the assay was immunoSEQ multiplex PCR. Of more than 250,000 clones listed, over 12% are singletons. Sequenced: naive CD4+ T cells from blood. These receptors all stem from a man younger than 35 with type 1 diabetes. Each CDR3 is given with its conserved first and last residue. Each record gives: CDR3 DNA, CDR3 protein, J gene, D gene, clone size, V gene. A D gene is named only where the DNA matches it firmly. Clone size is shown for a subset of rows, as once, few, many or a class of expanded clone.

cdr3_nt: TGTGCCAGCAGAGAGGGACAGGGCGGGGGCTACACCTTC; cdr3_aa: CASREGQGGGYTF; j_call: TRBJ1-2; d_call: TRBD1; clone_size: few; v_call: TRBV27
cdr3_nt: TGTGCCAGCACCGCGGGGACGGGAGACGAGACCCAGTACTTC; cdr3_aa: CASTAGTGDETQYF; j_call: TRBJ2-5; d_call: .; clone_size: .; v_call: TRBV9
cdr3_nt: TGTGCCAGCAGTTCGAGTTACAGGGTAAACTATGGCTACACCTTC; cdr3_aa: CASSSSYRVNYGYTF; j_call: TRBJ1-2; d_call: .; clone_size: few; v_call: TRBV27
cdr3_nt: TGTGCCAGCAGCGGGACTAGCGGGGGGTTTGGGTTCTTC; cdr3_aa: CASSGTSGGFGFF; j_call: TRBJ2-1; d_call: TRBD2; clone_size: few; v_call: TRBV2
cdr3_nt: TGTGCCTGGAGTGGTTGGGTGAGCGGGAGGGCCTTAGGGCAGTTCTTC; cdr3_aa: CAWSGWVSGRALGQFF; j_call: TRBJ2-1; d_call: TRBD2; clone_size: .; v_call: TRBV30
cdr3_nt: TGCGCCAGCAGCTCGGGGGATGGCTACACCTTC; cdr3_aa: CASSSGDGYTF; j_call: TRBJ1-2; d_call: .; clone_size: few; v_call: TRBV5-1
cdr3_nt: TGTGCCAGCAGCGCCAGTTATGGCTACACCTTC; cdr3_aa: CASSASYGYTF; j_call: TRBJ1-2; d_call: .; clone_size: few; v_call: TRBV6-4
cdr3_nt: TGTGCCAGCAGCCGAGACAGGCGTATGAGAGAGCAGTACTTC; cdr3_aa: CASSRDRRMREQYF; j_call: TRBJ2-7; d_call: .; clone_size: .; v_call: TRBV21-1
cdr3_nt: TGTGCCAGCAGCATGGGACAGGGTACGGGCACAGATACGCAGTATTTT; cdr3_aa: CASSMGQGTGTDTQYF; j_call: TRBJ2-3; d_call: TRBD1; clone_size: .; v_call: TRBV11-1
cdr3_nt: TGTGCCAGCCGATTACAGGGGGGCCACGAGCAGTACTTC; cdr3_aa: CASRLQGGHEQYF; j_call: TRBJ2-7; d_call: TRBD1; clone_size: .; v_call: TRBV27
cdr3_nt: TGTGCCAGCAGCTTAGTCCCGCGGTCTAGCTCCTACGAGCAGTACTTC; cdr3_aa: CASSLVPRSSSYEQYF; j_call: TRBJ2-7; d_call: .; clone_size: .; v_call: TRBV7-8
cdr3_nt: TGTGCCAGCAGCCTGTGGCGGTCGACAGGACTCCTGACTTTC; cdr3_aa: CASSLWRSTGLLTF; j_call: TRBJ2-6; d_call: .; clone_size: few; v_call: TRBV6-5
cdr3_nt: TGTGCCAGCAGCTCCAACAGGGAAGGCTATGGCTACACCTTC; cdr3_aa: CASSSNREGYGYTF; j_call: TRBJ1-2; d_call: .; clone_size: .; v_call: TRBV5-6
cdr3_nt: TGTGCCAGCAGCAAAGACAGGGGGGAGACCCAGTACTTC; cdr3_aa: CASSKDRGETQYF; j_call: TRBJ2-5; d_call: TRBD1; clone_size: few; v_call: TRBV7-2
cdr3_nt: TGCAGCGTGGCGGGACGCCTACTCTGGGAGCAGTTCTTC; cdr3_aa: CSVAGRLLWEQFF; j_call: TRBJ2-1; d_call: .; clone_size: few; v_call: TRBV29-1
cdr3_nt: TGTGCCAGCAGACTCTCAGGGCGGAACACTGAAGCTTTCTTT; cdr3_aa: CASRLSGRNTEAFF; j_call: TRBJ1-1; d_call: .; clone_size: .; v_call: TRBV6-6
cdr3_nt: TGCGCCAGCAGCCAGGTACTAGCGGGGGGAGGTGGTGAGCAGTTCTTC; cdr3_aa: CASSQVLAGGGGEQFF; j_call: TRBJ2-1; d_call: TRBD2; clone_size: .; v_call: TRBV4-3
cdr3_nt: TGTGCCAGCAGTTCCCCGGGACAGAGCTATGGCTACACCTTC; cdr3_aa: CASSSPGQSYGYTF; j_call: TRBJ1-2; d_call: TRBD1; clone_size: .; v_call: TRBV6-5